This TCR beta chain was captured in a study of T cell repertoires in cytomegalovirus infection. About the research overall: Based on public TCR beta signatures, there were indications of CMV infection and of a matching HLA type. Study-wide results and caveats: Cumulative frequency of public TCR beta families picked out carriers of CMV plus the relevant HLA. Ex vivo responses were dominated by HLA-C-restricted CMV-specific TCR beta clonotypes.

This clonotype was picked up a small number of times. Antigen unknown. Germline values: CDR1 MNHEY, CDR2 SMNVEV (reference sequence). Between the trimmed V and J ends, which lost 6 bases and 0 bases, there was a span of 12 bases. The CDR3 runs 15 residues. TCRdb passed the reads through MiXCR, listing each CDR3 protein once. The table lists more than 500,000 distinct CDR3 sequences, 16% of them singletons. The TCR sequence derives from a human donor in good health (CMV status not recorded). Some clones in this sample may be carry-over from other donors' samples. The sequencing input was CD8+ T cells from PBMCs. The genes are TRBV27 and TRBJ1-5; tentatively, D is TRBD1 (6 bases). CDR3 DNA sequence: TGTGCCAGCAGCCCGGGACACCTTAGCAATCAGCCCCAGCATTTT. Amino acids: CASSPGHLSNQPQHF.